Here is one T cell receptor (beta chain) with its context. The antigen remains undetermined. The sample is drawn from a study of T cells in Graves' hyperthyroidism and ophthalmopathy. Study-level findings and limits: Expanded thyroid clonotypes (above 0.001) were mostly also found in blood. Ophthalmopathy, which appeared later, was predicted by the model a median 6.5 months before onset.

TCR beta CDR3 regions were amplified from RNA transcripts. HTBI primers were employed in a first-round RT-PCR of the TCR CDR3. Via MiXCR, TCRdb re-called the multiplex PCR reads, giving one row per CDR3 protein. The top ten clones hold roughly 30% of a sample with 150,000 to 200,000 distinct CDR3 sequences, 15% to 20% of them seen once. The germline V gene encodes CDR1 KGHDR and CDR2 SFDVKD. The CDR3 extends over 15 amino acids. V lost 3 bases, J lost 7 bases, and 6 bases stayed unmatched. Source material: blood. The source of this sequence is a woman aged 45-65 years with Graves' hyperthyroidism. V usage is TRBV24-1 and J usage is TRBJ2-1, with TRBD2 identical over 9 bases. Here the CDR3 reads CATSDPGLARNEQFF. In DNA, the CDR3 is TGTGCCACCAGTGATCCGGGACTAGCCCGGAATGAGCAGTTCTTC.